The 17 T cell receptor beta chains below come from one sample, sequenced in a study of regulatory T cells in long-lasting Graves disease. Time point specified: newly diagnosed GD, antithyroid drugs for less than 3 months. RNA isolated from PBMCs was used to make the TCR library. Arm-PCR of CDR3 regions with iRepertoire HTBI primers generated TCR beta libraries. TCRdb independently ran MiXCR on the multiplex PCR reads; one entry per CDR3 protein. The data hold more than 450,000 distinct CDR3 sequences, with more than 10% observed a single time. These data were likewise used in another study, on T cells in Graves' hyperthyroidism and ophthalmopathy.

The specimen was peripheral blood mononuclear cells (PBMCs), collected at new diagnosis, from a patient treated with antithyroid drugs. Receptors were obtained from a woman aged 30 to 39 with Graves disease.

This clonotype was seen repeatedly, ten times or more. The chain has TRBV18 and TRBJ1-2; D remains ambiguous. Trimming removed 2 bases at V and 0 bases at J, with 7 bases between. The CDR3 loop spans 14 amino acids. Germline V CDR1 and CDR2: KGHSH, LQKENI. CDR3 sequence (DNA): TGTGCCAGCTCACCAGGTCGGACTAACTATGGCTACACCTTC. Its protein is CASSPGRTNYGYTF.

V gene TRBV20-1 combines with J gene TRBJ2-5, with TRBD2 matching over 13 bases. J was trimmed by 9 bases and V by 1 base; bases with no gene match: 5. The CDR3 has 14 residues. The germline gives CDR1 DFQATT, CDR2 SNEGSKA (reference sequence). The CDR3 coding sequence is TGCAGTGCTAGAGGGGGACTAGCGGGATCGGCCCAGTACTTC. It codes for CSARGGLAGSAQYF.

This clonotype came up many times. This chain connects TRBV4-3 to TRBJ2-1; D not resolved. CDR1 LGHNA and CDR2 YSLEER come from the germline V gene. Trimming took 3 bases from V and 4 from J, leaving 13 bases between them. The CDR3 is made up of 15 amino acids. CDR3: CASSHARTEYNEQFF. CDR3 DNA: TGCGCCAGCAGCCATGCCAGGACGGAGTACAATGAGCAGTTCTTC.

This clonotype was observed a single time. This is likely an artifact of a read error, given a far larger clone one base away. The chain employs TRBV11-2 and TRBJ1-3, with 7 bases identical to TRBD1. CDR1 and CDR2 from the germline V gene are SGHAT and FQNNGV. The CDR3 covers 13 residues. The junction had 2 bases not matched to a gene; V was cut back by 5 bases and J by 4 bases. The CDR3 DNA is TGTGCCAGCAGCACGGGACAGGGAAACACCATATATTTT. This encodes CASSTGQGNTIYF.

This clonotype was detected many times. V gene TRBV6-2 or TRBV6-3 combines with J gene TRBJ2-1; D perhaps matches TRBD2 (6 bases). CDR3 length equals 16 residues. Germline CDR1 and CDR2: MNHEY and SVGEGT. V gave up 5 bases and J gave up 0 bases, with 14 bases separating them. The DNA of the CDR3 is TGTGCCAGCAGTGGGTGGGACTTCGGCTCCTACAATGAGCAGTTCTTC. Residues: CASSGWDFGSYNEQFF.

This clonotype was observed many times. The rearrangement links TRBV7-9 to TRBJ1-1, with D maybe TRBD1 (5 bases). The CDR3 is made up of 13 amino acids. V lost 5 bases and J 4 bases, leaving 11 bases between the germline ends. The germline V gene encodes CDR1 SEHNR and CDR2 FQNEAQ (reference sequence). CDR3 sequence (DNA): TGTGCCAGCAGCGGCAGGGTTTCCACTGAAGCTTTCTTT. Translation: CASSGRVSTEAFF.

This clonotype was picked up many times. The gene calls are TRBV5-5 and TRBJ1-2; the match to TRBD1 covers 7 bases. V shed 4 bases and J 4 bases; nucleotides not matched to a gene: 10. The CDR3 extends over 15 amino acids. Germline values: CDR1 SGHKS, CDR2 YYEKEE (reference sequence). CDR3 loop: CASSPSGQSTYGYTF. In DNA, the CDR3 is TGTGCCAGCAGCCCTTCGGGACAGAGCACCTATGGCTACACCTTC.

The sample holds many counts of this clonotype. This chain connects TRBV30 to TRBJ2-1; 11 bases line up with TRBD1. The CDR3 is made up of 14 amino acids. CDR1 and CDR2 from the germline V gene are GTSNPN and SVGIG (reference sequence). After removal of 5 bases from V and 8 bases from J, the junction contained 8 bases not matched to a gene. Written as DNA, the CDR3 is TGTGCCTGGGACCGGACAGGGGGCAGGGATGAGCAGTTCTTC. Encoded protein: CAWDRTGGRDEQFF.

Ten or more counts support this clonotype. V usage is TRBV7-8 and J usage is TRBJ1-6; no firm D call. With 2 bases removed from V and 12 bases from J, the gap between germline ends came to 8 bases. Germline values: CDR1 SGHVS, CDR2 FQNEAQ. This CDR3 is built from 12 residues. This CDR3 is CASSLKPEPLHF. The CDR3 DNA sequence: TGTGCCAGCAGCTTAAAGCCGGAACCCCTCCACTTT.

The chain employs TRBV25-1 and TRBJ2-7, with D possibly matching TRBD2 (5 bases). Germline V gene lookup returns CDR1 MGHDK and CDR2 SYGVNS. This CDR3 region has 14 residues. V dropped 4 bases and J dropped 2 bases, with 12 bases sitting between them. The CDR3 here is CASSGSSFPYEQYF. DNA for the CDR3: TGTGCCAGCAGTGGATCTAGCTTTCCCTACGAGCAGTACTTC.

This clonotype was observed a handful of times. The chain recombines TRBV12-3 or TRBV12-4 with TRBJ2-2, with 10 bases fitting TRBD2. This CDR3 is 14 amino acids long. V lost 8 bases and J lost 6; bases outside the gene matches: 6. CDR3 sequence: CASRASGSAGELFF. CDR3 DNA sequence: TGTGCCAGCCGGGCTAGCGGGAGCGCCGGGGAGCTGTTTTTT.

Many counts were recorded for this clonotype. V and J are TRBV6-1 and TRBJ1-1; no definite D call. V dropped 5 bases and J dropped 0 bases, with 13 bases sitting between them. Germline V gives CDR1 MNHNS, CDR2 SASEGT. The CDR3 is 15 residues long. Here the CDR3 reads CASSKGRYMNTEAFF. CDR3 sequence (DNA): TGTGCCAGCAGTAAAGGACGGTACATGAACACTGAAGCTTTCTTT.

The chain is built from TRBV9 and TRBJ1-2, with D maybe TRBD1 (6 bases). The V and J ends lost 3 bases and 1 base respectively, with 16 bases between them. CDR1 and CDR2 (germline): SGDLS, YYNGEE. CDR3 length: 16 residues. The CDR3 sequence is CASSAYDRILNYGYTF. The DNA for the CDR3 is TGTGCCAGCAGCGCCTACGACAGGATTCTTAACTATGGCTACACCTTC.

This clonotype was seen a handful of times. This chain uses TRBV6-1 with TRBJ2-1, with 10 bases matching TRBD2. This CDR3 comprises 15 residues. Germline CDR1 is MNHNS and CDR2 is SASEGT. V was clipped by 6 bases and J by 10 bases; unmatched bases: 12. CDR3 nucleotide sequence: TGTGCCAGCAGCCCCGGACTAGCGGCCTCTCGAGAGCAGTTCTTC. This gives the protein CASSPGLAASREQFF.

This clonotype was counted at least ten times. The V gene is TRBV7-2, the J gene TRBJ2-3; 14 nucleotides align to TRBD2. The junction had 1 base not matched to a gene; V was cut back by 4 bases and J by 1 base. The CDR3 runs 16 residues. Germline CDR1 reads SGHTA; CDR2 reads FQGNSA. The CDR3: CASSWGLAGGTDTQYF. CDR3 bases: TGTGCCAGCAGCTGGGGACTAGCGGGGGGCACAGATACGCAGTATTTT.

This clonotype has a count of ten or more. The chain recombines TRBV6-5 with TRBJ2-5, with D possibly being TRBD1 (5 bases). The CDR3 is made up of 16 amino acids. V lost 2 bases, J lost 5 bases, and 18 bases lay in between. Germline V lookup: CDR1 MNHEY, CDR2 SVGAGI. CDR3 sequence: CASSYRFAGLGETQYF. The CDR3 DNA reads as TGTGCCAGCAGTTACCGATTTGCAGGGCTGGGGGAGACCCAGTACTTC.

This clonotype was detected ten times or more. The chain carries TRBV10-2 and TRBJ2-5, with TRBD2 as a possible D gene (6 bases). In germline, CDR1 is WSHSY, CDR2 SAAADI. The CDR3 spans 15 residues. V was clipped by 5 bases and J by 2 bases, with 15 bases between them. CDR3 coding DNA: TGCGCCAGCAGTCGGCGGGATCGTCGACAAGAGACCCAGTACTTC. Protein sequence: CASSRRDRRQETQYF.